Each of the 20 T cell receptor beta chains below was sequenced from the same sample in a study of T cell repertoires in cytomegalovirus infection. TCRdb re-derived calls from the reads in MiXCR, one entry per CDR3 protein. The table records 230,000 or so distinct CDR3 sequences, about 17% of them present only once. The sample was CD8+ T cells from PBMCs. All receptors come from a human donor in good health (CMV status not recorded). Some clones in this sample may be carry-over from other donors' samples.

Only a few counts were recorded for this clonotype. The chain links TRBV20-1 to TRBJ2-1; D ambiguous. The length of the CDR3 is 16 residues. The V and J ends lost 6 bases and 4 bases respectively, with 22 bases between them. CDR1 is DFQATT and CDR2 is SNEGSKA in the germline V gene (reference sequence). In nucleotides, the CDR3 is TGCAGTGCCAAGAACTACTTCATCTTCGGGTACAATGAGCAGTTCTTC. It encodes CSAKNYFIFGYNEQFF.

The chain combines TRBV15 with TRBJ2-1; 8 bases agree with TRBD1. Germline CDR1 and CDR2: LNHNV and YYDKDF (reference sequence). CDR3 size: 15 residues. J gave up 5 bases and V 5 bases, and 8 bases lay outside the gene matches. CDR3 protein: CATSPRQGLNNEQFF. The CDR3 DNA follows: TGTGCCACCAGCCCTCGACAGGGGCTCAACAATGAGCAGTTCTTC.

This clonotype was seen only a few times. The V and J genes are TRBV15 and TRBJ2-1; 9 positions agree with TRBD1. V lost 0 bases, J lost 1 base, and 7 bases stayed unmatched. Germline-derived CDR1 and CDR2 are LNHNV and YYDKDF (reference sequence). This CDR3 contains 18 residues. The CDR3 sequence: CATSREGQGRRSYNEQFF. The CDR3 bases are TGTGCCACCAGCAGAGAGGGACAGGGTCGGCGGTCCTACAATGAGCAGTTCTTC.

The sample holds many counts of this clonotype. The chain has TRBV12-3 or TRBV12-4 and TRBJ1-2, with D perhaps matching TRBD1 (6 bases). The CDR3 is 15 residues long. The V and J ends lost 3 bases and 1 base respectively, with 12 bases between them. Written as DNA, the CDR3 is TGTGCCAGCAGTTTGACGAACAGGGATAACTATGGCTACACCTTC. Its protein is CASSLTNRDNYGYTF.

The CDR3 loop is CSVEGVAGGTYNEQFF. The DNA for the CDR3 is TGCAGCGTTGAAGGAGTAGCGGGGGGTACCTACAATGAGCAGTTCTTC. The V and J genes are TRBV29-1 and TRBJ2-1; 10 bases are shared with TRBD2. Per germline, CDR1 SQVTM and CDR2 ANQGSEA. Trimming removed 1 base from V and 2 bases from J; junction bases left unmatched: 5. The CDR3 is 16 residues long.

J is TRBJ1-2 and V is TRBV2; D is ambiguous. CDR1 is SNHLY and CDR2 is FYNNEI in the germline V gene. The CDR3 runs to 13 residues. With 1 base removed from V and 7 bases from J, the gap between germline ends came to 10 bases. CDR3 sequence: CASSEGWGSGYTF. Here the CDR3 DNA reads TGTGCCAGCAGTGAAGGGTGGGGAAGTGGCTACACCTTC.

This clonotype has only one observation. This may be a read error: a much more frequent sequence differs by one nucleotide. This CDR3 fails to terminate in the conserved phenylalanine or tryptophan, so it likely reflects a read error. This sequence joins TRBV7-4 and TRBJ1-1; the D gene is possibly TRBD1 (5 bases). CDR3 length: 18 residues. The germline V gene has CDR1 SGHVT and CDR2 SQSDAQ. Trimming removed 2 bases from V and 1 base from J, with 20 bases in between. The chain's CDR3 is CASSLPFTRGTENTEAFS. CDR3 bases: TGTGCCAGCAGCTTACCCTTTACCCGCGGGACTGAGAACACTGAAGCTTTCTCT.

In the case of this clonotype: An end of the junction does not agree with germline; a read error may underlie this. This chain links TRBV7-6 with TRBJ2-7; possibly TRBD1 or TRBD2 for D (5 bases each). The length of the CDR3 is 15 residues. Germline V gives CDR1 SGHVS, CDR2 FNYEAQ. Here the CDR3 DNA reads TGTGTCAGCAGCCCTAGGGACCGCGGCTCCTACGAGCAGTACTTC. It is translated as CVSSPRDRGSYEQYF.

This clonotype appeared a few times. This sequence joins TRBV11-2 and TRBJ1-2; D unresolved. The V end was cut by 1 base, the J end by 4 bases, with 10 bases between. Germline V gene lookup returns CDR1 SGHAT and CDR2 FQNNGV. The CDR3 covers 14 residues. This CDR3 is CASSLGGPSYGYTF. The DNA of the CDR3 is TGTGCCAGCAGCTTAGGAGGGCCTAGCTATGGCTACACCTTC.

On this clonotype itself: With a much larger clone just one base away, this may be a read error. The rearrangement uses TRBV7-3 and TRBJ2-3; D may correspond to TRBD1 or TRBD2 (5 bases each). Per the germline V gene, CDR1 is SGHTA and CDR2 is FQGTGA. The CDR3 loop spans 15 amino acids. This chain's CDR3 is CVSSLDLGGTDTQYF. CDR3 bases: TGTGTCAGCAGCTTAGACTTGGGGGGCACAGATACGCAGTATTTT.

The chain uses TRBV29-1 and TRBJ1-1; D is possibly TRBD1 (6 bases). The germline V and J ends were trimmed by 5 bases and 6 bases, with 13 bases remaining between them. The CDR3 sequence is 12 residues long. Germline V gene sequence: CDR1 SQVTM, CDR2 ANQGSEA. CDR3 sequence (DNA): TGCAGCGTTTTCGGACAGCTACCTGAAGCTTTCTTT. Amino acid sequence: CSVFGQLPEAFF.

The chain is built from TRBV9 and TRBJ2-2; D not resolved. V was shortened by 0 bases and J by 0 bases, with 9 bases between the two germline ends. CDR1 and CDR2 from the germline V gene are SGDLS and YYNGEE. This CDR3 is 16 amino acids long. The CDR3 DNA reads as TGTGCCAGCAGCGTAGCTGGGAACACGAACACCGGGGAGCTGTTTTTT. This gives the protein CASSVAGNTNTGELFF.

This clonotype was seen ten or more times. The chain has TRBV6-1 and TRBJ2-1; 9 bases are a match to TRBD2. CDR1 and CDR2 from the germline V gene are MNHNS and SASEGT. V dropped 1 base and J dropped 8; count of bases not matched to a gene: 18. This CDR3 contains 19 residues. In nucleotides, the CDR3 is TGTGCCAGCAGTGAAGAGGGAGTGGGAGCGGGGGGCCCACTCGATGAGCAGTTCTTC. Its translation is CASSEEGVGAGGPLDEQFF.

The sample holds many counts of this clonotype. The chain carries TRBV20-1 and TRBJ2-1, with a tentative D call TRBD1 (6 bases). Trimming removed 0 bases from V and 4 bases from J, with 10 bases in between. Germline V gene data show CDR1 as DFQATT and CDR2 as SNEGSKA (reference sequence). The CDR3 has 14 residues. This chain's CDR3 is CSARETGRYNEQFF. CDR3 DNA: TGCAGTGCTAGAGAAACAGGGAGATACAATGAGCAGTTCTTC.

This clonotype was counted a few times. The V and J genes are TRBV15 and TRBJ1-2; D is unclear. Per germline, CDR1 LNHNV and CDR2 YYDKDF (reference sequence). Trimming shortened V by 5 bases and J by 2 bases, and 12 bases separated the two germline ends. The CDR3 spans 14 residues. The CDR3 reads CATSPDSKNYGYTF. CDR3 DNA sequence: TGTGCCACCAGCCCGGACTCGAAAAACTATGGCTACACCTTC.

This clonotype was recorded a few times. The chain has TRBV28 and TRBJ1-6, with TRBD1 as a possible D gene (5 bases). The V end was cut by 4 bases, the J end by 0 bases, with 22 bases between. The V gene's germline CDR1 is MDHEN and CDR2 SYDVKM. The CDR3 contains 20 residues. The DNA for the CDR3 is TGTGCCAGCAGTTCTTTATTTTTGGGGCCCTCAAGCTCCTATAATTCACCCCTCCACTTT. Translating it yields CASSSLFLGPSSSYNSPLHF.

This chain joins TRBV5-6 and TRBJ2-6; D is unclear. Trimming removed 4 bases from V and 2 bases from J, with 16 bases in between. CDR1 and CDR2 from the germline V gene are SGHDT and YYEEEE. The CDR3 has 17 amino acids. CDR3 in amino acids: CASSLYYQVAGANVLTF. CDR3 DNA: TGTGCCAGCAGCCTCTACTATCAAGTAGCTGGGGCCAACGTCCTGACTTTC.

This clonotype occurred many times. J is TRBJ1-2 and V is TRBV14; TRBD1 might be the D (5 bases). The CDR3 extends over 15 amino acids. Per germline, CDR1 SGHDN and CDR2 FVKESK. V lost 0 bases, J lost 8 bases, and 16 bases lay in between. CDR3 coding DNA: TGTGCCAGCAGCCAAGATATGCGGTTTCGGGACGGCTACACCTTC. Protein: CASSQDMRFRDGYTF.

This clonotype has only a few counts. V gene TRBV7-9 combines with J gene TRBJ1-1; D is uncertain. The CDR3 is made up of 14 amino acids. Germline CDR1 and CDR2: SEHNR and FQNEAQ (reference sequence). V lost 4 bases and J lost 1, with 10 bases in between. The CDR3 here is CASSSQAANTEAFF. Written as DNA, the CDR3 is TGTGCCAGCAGCTCTCAGGCAGCGAACACTGAAGCTTTCTTT. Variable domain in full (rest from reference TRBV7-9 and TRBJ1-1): DTGVSQNPRHKITKRGQNVTFRCDPISEHNRLYWYRQTLGQGPEFLTYFQNEAQLEKSRLLSDRFSAERPKGSFSTLEIQRTEQGDSAMYLCASSSQAANTEAFFGQGTRLTVV.

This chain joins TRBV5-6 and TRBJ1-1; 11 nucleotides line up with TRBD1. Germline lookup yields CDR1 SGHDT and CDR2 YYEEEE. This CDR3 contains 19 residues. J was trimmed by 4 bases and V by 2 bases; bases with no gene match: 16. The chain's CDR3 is CASSFWGSWTGGEGTEAFF. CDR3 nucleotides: TGTGCCAGCAGCTTTTGGGGATCGTGGACAGGGGGCGAAGGCACTGAAGCTTTCTTT.